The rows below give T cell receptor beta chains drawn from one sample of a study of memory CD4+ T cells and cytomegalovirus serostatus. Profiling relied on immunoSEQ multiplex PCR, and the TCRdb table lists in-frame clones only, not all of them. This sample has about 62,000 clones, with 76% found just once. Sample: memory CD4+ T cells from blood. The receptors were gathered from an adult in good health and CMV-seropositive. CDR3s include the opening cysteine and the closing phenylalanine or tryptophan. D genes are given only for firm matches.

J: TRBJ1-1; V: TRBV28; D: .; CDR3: CASSLPGGRNTEAFF
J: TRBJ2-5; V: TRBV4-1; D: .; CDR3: CASSQDVGQQETQYF
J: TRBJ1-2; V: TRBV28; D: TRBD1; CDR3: CASRGGREHGYTF
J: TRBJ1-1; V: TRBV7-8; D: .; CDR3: CASSPDRVGAFF
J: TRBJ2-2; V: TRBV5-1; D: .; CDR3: CASSRDTDTGELFF
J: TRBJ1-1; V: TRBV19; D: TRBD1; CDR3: CASSILWDRAEAFF
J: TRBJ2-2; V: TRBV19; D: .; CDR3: CASSRRGGGELFF
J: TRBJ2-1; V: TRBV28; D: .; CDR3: CASSPPRVIHNEQFF
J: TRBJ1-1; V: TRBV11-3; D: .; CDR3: CASSLAGLRCAEAFF
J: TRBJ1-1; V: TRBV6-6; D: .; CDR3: CASNLDPESITEAFF
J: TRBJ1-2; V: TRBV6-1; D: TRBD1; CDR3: CASTWTGVNYGYTF
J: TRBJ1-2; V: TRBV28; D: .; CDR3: CASGNYGYTF
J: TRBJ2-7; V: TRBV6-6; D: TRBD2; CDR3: CASSTSIAGGKYEQYF
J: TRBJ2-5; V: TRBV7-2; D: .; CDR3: CASSPGRQETQYF
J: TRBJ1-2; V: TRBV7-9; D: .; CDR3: CASSSRQDLYGYTF
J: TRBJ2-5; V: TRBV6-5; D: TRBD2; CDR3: CASRASGSWETQYF
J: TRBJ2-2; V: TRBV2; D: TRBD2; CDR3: CASRGLAGGAGELFF
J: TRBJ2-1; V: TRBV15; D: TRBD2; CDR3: CATSRGIAGGHNEQFF
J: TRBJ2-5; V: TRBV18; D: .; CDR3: CASSPHLETQYF
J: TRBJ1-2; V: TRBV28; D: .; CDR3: CASTPGAGGAAYGYTF
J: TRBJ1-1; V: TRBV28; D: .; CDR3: CASETRGGGNTEAFF
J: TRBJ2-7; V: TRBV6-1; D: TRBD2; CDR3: CASRWTSSYEQYF
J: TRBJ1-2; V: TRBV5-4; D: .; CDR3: CASSLDLGGYTF
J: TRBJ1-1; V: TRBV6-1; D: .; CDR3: CASSEGLNTEAFF
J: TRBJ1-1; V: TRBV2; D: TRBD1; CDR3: CASSATRQGNTEAFF
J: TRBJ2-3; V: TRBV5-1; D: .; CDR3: CASSYDGRGSTDTQYF
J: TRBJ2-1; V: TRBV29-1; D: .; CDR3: CSVDVLAENEQFF
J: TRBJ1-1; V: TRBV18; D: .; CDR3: CASSPLPLGRGTEAFF
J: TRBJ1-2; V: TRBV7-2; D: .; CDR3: CASSPLDSYGYTF
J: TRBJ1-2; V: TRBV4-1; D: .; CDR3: CASSHHGTENYGYTF
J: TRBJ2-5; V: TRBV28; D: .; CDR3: CASSFGPPARGTQYF
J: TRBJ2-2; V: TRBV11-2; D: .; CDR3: CASRWSENTGELFF
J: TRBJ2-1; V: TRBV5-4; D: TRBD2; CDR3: CASKGLAGNNEQFF
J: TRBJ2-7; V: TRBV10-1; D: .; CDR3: CASSESEQEKHEQYF
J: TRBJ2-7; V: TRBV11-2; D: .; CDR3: CASSLDHTTGKEQYF
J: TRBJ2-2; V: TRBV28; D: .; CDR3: CASSPRWGAFGELFF
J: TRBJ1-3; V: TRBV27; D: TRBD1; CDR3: CASSKDRTSGNTIYF
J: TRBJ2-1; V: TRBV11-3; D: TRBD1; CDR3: CASSKGQGVNEQFF
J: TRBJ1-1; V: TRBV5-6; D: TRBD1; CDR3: CASSLEGGGPEAFF
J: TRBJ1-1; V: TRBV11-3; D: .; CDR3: CASSLEMNTEAFF
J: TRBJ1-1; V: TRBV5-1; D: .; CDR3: CASSLSPNTEAFF
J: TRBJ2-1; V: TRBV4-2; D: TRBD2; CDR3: CASSQRIGTSRIF
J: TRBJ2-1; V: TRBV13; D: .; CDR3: CASSHRDGRHNEQFF
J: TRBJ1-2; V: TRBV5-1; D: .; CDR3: CASHKTGTQPGYTF
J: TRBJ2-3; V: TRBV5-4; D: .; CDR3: CASSQAGAAALQYF
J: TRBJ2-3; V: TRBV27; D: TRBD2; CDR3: CASSFRLAGAGTDTQYF